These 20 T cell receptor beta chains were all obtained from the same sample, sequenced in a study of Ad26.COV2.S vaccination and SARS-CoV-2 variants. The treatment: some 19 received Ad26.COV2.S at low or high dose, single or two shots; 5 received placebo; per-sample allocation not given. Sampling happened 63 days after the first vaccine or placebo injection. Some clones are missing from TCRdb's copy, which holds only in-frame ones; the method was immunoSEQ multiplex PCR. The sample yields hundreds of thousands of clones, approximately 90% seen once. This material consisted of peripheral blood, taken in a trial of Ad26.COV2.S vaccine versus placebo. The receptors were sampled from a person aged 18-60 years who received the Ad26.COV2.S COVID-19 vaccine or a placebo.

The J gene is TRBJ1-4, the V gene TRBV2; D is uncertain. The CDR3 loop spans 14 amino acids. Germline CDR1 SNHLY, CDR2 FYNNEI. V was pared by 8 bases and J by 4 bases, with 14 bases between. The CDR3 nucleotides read TGTGCCAGCTTCGACGGCGATTTTAATGAAAAACTGTTTTTT. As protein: CASFDGDFNEKLFF.

This CDR3 is CASSQQNTVGMNTEAFF. CDR3 DNA sequence: TGCGCCAGCAGCCAACAAAATACAGTAGGGATGAACACTGAAGCTTTCTTT. The chain employs TRBV4-1 and TRBJ1-1; no clear D. The germline V gene encodes CDR1 MGHRA and CDR2 YSYEKL. The CDR3 spans 17 residues. V was pared by 2 bases and J by 0 bases, with 16 bases between.

CDR3 coding DNA: TGTGCCAGCACCCTCGGTTTTGAAGCTTTCTTT. Its protein is CASTLGFEAFF. The chain carries TRBV12-3 or TRBV12-4 and TRBJ1-1, with D unresolved. V lost 7 bases to trimming and J lost 7 bases, with 10 bases between them. CDR3 length: 11 residues.

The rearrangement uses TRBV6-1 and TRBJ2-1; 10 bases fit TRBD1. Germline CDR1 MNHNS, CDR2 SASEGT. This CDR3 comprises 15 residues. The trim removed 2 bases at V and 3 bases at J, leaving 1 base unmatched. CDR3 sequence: CASSEWDRGYNEQFF. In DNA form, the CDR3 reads TGTGCCAGCAGTGAATGGGACAGGGGCTACAATGAGCAGTTCTTC.

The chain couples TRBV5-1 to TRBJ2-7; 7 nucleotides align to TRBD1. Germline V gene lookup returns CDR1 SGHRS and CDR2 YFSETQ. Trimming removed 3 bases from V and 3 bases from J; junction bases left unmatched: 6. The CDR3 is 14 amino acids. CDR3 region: CASSWETGYYEQYF. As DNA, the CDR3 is TGCGCCAGCAGCTGGGAGACAGGGTACTACGAGCAGTACTTC.

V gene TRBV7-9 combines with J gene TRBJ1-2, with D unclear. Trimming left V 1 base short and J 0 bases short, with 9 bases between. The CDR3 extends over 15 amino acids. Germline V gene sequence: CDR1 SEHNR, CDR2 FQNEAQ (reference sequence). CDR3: CASSLVSRANYGYTF. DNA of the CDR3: TGTGCCAGCAGCTTAGTTAGCAGAGCTAACTATGGCTACACCTTC.

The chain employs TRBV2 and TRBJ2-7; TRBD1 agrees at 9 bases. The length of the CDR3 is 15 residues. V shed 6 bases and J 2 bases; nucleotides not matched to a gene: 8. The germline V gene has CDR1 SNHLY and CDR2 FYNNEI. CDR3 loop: CASSEQGALTYEQYF. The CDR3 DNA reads TGTGCCAGCAGCGAACAGGGGGCCCTCACCTACGAGCAGTACTTC.

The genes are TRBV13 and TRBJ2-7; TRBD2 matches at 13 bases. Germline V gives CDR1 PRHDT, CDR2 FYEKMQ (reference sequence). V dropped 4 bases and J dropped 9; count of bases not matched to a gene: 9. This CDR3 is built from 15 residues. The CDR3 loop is CASSSTGTSGTVQYF. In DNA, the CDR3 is TGTGCCAGCAGCTCCACCGGGACTAGCGGGACCGTGCAGTACTTC.

This CDR3 reads CASSPNSANYGYTF. In nucleotides, the CDR3 is TGTGCCAGCTCACCAAACAGCGCTAACTATGGCTACACCTTC. This rearrangement joins TRBV18 to TRBJ1-2; D unresolved. This CDR3 spans 14 amino acids. V shed 2 bases and J shed 0 bases, with 7 bases lying between them. CDR1 is KGHSH, CDR2 LQKENI, per germline.

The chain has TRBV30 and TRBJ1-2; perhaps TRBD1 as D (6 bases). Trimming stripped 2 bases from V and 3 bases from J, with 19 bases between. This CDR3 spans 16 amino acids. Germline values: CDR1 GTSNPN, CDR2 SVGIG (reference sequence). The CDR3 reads CAWSPTRFGQHYGYTF. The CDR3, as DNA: TGTGCCTGGAGTCCTACTAGATTCGGACAGCACTATGGCTACACCTTC.

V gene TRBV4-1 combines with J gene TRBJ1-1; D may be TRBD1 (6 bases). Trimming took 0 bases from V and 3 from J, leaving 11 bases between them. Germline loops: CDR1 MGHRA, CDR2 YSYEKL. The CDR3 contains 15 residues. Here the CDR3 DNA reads TGCGCCAGCAGCCAAGATAAAGGGACATACACTGAAGCTTTCTTT. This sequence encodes CASSQDKGTYTEAFF.

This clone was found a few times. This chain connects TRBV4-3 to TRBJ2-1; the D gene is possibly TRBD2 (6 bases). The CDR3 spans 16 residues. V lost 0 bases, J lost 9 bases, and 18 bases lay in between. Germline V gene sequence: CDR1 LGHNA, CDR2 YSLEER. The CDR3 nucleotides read TGCGCCAGCAGCCAAGATGGGGCTAGCGATGGCGGTGAGCAGTTCTTC. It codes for CASSQDGASDGGEQFF.

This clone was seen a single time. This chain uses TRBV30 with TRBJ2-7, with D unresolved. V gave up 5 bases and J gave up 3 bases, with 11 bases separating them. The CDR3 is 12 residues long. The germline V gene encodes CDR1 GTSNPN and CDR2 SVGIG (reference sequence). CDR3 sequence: CAWQARNYEQYF. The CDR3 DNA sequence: TGTGCCTGGCAAGCCCGTAACTACGAGCAGTACTTC.

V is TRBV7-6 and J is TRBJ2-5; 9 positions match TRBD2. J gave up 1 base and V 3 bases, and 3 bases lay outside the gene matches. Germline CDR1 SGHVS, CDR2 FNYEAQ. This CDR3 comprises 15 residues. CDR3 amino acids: CASSLGLAAQETQYF. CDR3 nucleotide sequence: TGTGCCAGCAGCTTGGGACTAGCAGCCCAAGAGACCCAGTACTTC.

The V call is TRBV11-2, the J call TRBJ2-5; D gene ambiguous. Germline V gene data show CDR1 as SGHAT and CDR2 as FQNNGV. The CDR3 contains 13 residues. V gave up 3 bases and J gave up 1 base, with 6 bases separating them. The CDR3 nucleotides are TGTGCCAGCAGCTTTGCGTTCCAAGAGACCCAGTACTTC. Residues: CASSFAFQETQYF.

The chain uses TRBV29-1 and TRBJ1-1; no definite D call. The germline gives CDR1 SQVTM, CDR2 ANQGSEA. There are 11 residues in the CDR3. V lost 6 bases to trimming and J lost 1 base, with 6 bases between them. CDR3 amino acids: CSVNRNTEAFF. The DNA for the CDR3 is TGCAGCGTGAACAGGAACACTGAAGCTTTCTTT. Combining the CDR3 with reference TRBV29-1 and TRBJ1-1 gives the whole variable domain SAVISQKPSRDICQRGTSLTIQCQVDSQVTMMFWYRQQPGQSLTLIATANQGSEATYESGFVIDKFPISRPNLTFSTLTVSNMSPEDSSIYLCSVNRNTEAFFGQGTRLTVV.

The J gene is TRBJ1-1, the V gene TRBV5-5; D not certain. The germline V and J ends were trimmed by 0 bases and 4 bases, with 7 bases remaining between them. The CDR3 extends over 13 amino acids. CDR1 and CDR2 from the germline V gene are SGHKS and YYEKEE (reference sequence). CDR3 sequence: CASSLGIGTEAFF. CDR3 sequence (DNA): TGTGCCAGCAGCTTGGGAATAGGCACTGAAGCTTTCTTT.

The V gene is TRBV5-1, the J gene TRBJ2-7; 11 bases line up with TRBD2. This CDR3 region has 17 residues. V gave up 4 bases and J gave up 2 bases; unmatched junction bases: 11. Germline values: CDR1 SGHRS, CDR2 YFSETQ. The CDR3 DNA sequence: TGCGCCAGCAGCGTCACCGGGACTAGCGGAGTGGCCTACGAGCAGTACTTC. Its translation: CASSVTGTSGVAYEQYF.

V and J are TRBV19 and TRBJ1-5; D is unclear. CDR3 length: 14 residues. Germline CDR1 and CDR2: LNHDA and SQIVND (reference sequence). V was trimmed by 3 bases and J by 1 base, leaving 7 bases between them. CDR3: CASSMGRSNQPQHF. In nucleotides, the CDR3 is TGTGCCAGTAGTATGGGCCGAAGCAATCAGCCCCAGCATTTT.

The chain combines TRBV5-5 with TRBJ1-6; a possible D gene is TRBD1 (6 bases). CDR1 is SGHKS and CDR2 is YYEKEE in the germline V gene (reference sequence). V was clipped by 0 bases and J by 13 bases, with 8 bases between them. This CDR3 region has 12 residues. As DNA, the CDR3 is TGTGCCAGCAGCTTGGACAGGGCTCCCCTCCACTTT. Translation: CASSLDRAPLHF.